The entry below gives a single T cell receptor beta chain sequence along with its context. This entry comes from a study of CD8+ T cells in alopecia areata. Sequencing relied on a cDNA template that was reverse transcribed from extracted RNA. Clones were sequenced by immunoSEQ multiplex PCR, and TCRdb holds only the in-frame ones, with some missing. The sample records approximately 98,000 clones, approximately 59% being singletons. The ends were cut back, 5 bases at V and 3 bases at J, with 16 bases in the middle. Germline lookup yields CDR1 MNHEY and CDR2 SMNVEV (reference sequence). The CDR3 is made up of 15 amino acids.

The specimen was CD8+ T cells sorted from blood. The rearrangement links TRBV27 to TRBJ2-5; unclear D gene. This sequence originates from a human donor in good health. CDR3 loop: CASSPLEGREETQYF. CDR3 DNA: TGTGCCAGCAGTCCACTGGAAGGACGGGAAGAGACCCAGTACTTC.